Sequencing of this T cell receptor beta chain was carried out in a study of shared clonotypes between healthy human individuals. The genomic DNA of each subset was split evenly across several immunoSEQ plates. Using immunoSEQ multiplex PCR, the repertoire was profiled, and TCRdb retains in-frame clones only, with some absent. There are roughly 1,000,000 clones in the sample; 78% occur only once, and approximately 0.5% lies in the top ten. The CDR3 is 15 residues long. The V gene end was trimmed by 4 bases and the J gene end by 1 base; junction bases not matched to a gene: 5. Germline V gives CDR1 SGHRS, CDR2 YFSETQ.

The sequencing sample was made of memory CD4+ T cells from PBMCs. Described subset: CD45RA-negative fraction. The TCR comes from a young man in good health. Some clones in this sample may be carry-over from other donors' samples. The chain combines TRBV5-1 with TRBJ1-2; 9 nucleotides align to TRBD1. The CDR3 region has the DNA TGCGCCAGCAGCGTATTGGGACAGGGTAACTATGGCTACACCTTC. Its translation is CASSVLGQGNYGYTF.